Each of the 6 T cell receptor beta chains below was sequenced from the same sample in a study of blood T cell repertoires in COVID-19. Profiling relied on immunoSEQ multiplex PCR, and the TCRdb table lists in-frame clones only, not all of them. The sample gives tens of thousands of clones, about 80% of which show up once; approximately 7.7% is in the top ten. Sequenced sample: peripheral blood. These TCRs come from a man in his 70s with active or convalescent COVID-19.

The gene calls are TRBV7-2 and TRBJ2-5; 9 bases are a match to TRBD1. V was clipped by 4 bases and J by 5 bases; unmatched bases: 14. Germline CDR1 reads SGHTA; CDR2 reads FQGNSA. There are 17 residues in the CDR3. The CDR3 DNA is TGTGCCAGCAGCTCCGCCCCGGGACAGGGAATAACGGAGACCCAGTACTTC. Its translation: CASSSAPGQGITETQYF.

The rearrangement links TRBV28 to TRBJ1-1; 9 bases are a match to TRBD1. CDR3 length: 14 residues. V trimming: 6 bases; J trimming: 7 bases; junction bases outside the gene matches: 9. Looked up from germline, CDR1 is MDHEN and CDR2 is SYDVKM. This chain's CDR3 is CASSPGQGFGEAFF. CDR3 DNA: TGTGCCAGCAGCCCGGGACAGGGTTTCGGTGAAGCTTTCTTT.

In its sample, this clone was seen once. The rearrangement joins TRBV3-1 (or the pseudogene TRBV3-2) to TRBJ2-7; 9 nucleotides align to TRBD2. With 5 bases clipped from V and 5 bases from J, the junction kept 7 bases outside the gene matches. Per germline, CDR1 LGHDT and CDR2 YNNKEL (reference sequence). The CDR3 is 14 amino acids. The DNA for the CDR3 is TGTGCCAGCAGCTTTAGCGGGGGTAGCGACGAGCAGTACTTC. Residues: CASSFSGGSDEQYF.

The chain couples TRBV3-1 (or the pseudogene TRBV3-2) to TRBJ1-3; D possibly corresponds to TRBD1 (5 bases). The V end was cut by 9 bases, the J end by 1 base, with 7 bases between. CDR1 and CDR2 from the germline V gene are LGHDT and YNNKEL (reference sequence). The CDR3 sequence is 12 residues long. As DNA, the CDR3 is TGTGCCAGTGGGGGGTCTGGAAACACCATATATTTT. This sequence encodes CASGGSGNTIYF.

The chain carries TRBV5-1 and TRBJ1-4, with D possibly matching TRBD1 (6 bases). V lost 5 bases to trimming and J lost 7 bases, with 18 bases between them. This CDR3 has 15 residues. The germline CDR1 and CDR2 sequences are SGHRS and YFSETQ. The CDR3 reads CASSPRQGRGEKLFF. CDR3 in DNA: TGCGCCAGCAGTCCCCGCCAGGGGAGGGGTGAAAAACTGTTTTTT.

J is TRBJ2-5 and V is TRBV7-9, with TRBD1 identical over 10 bases. The CDR3 length is 16 residues. Germline V gene data show CDR1 as SEHNR and CDR2 as FQNEAQ (reference sequence). Trimming removed 5 bases from V and 0 bases from J; junction bases left unmatched: 6. Written as DNA, the CDR3 is TGTGCCAGCAGCACCCGGGACAGGGGATACCAAGAGACCCAGTACTTC. Its protein product is CASSTRDRGYQETQYF.